Reported below is one T cell receptor beta chain. The data belong to a study of tissue T cells after allogeneic stem cell transplantation. Study at large: Patients with graft-versus-host disease had grafts: several unmodified, three CD34-selected and T-cell-depleted.

Steroid-refractory graft-versus-host disease after allogeneic hematopoietic cell transplant qualified adults for prospective research-autopsy enrollment. Germline V CDR1 and CDR2: MNHEY, SVGAGI. The CDR3 has 14 amino acids. Trimming took off 6 bases at V and 0 bases at J, with 9 bases between the two ends. This table comes from immunoSEQ multiplex PCR, and its TCRdb copy is limited to in-frame clones, with some not included. The sample holds over 3,000 clones, over 70% seen once. This chain joins TRBV6-5 and TRBJ1-3, with a tentative D call TRBD1 (6 bases). Sequenced material: small intestine tissue, taken at autopsy. The sequence derives from a male patient at least 60 years old with steroid-refractory graft-versus-host disease after an allogeneic stem cell transplant. Part of the T cells may come from the graft donor. For the CDR3, the DNA is TGTGCCAGCAGACTGACAGGCTCTGGAAACACCATATATTTT. This codes for CASRLTGSGNTIYF.